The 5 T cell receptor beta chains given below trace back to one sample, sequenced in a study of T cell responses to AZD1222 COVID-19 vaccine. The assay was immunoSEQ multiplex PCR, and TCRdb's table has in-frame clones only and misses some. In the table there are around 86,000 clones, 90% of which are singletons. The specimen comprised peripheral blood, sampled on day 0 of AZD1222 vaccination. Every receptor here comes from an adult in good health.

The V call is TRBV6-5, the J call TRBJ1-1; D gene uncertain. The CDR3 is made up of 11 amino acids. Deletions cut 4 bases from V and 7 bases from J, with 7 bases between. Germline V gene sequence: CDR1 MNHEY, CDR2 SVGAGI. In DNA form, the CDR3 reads TGTGCCAGCAGTTCCTCCGGTGAAGCTTTCTTT. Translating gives CASSSSGEAFF.

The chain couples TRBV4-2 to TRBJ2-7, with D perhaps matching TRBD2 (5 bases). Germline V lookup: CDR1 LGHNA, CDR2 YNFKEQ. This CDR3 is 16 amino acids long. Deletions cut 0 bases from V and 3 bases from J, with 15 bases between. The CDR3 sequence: CASSQDMTGGGYEQYF. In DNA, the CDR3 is TGTGCCAGCAGCCAAGATATGACCGGAGGTGGCTACGAGCAGTACTTC.

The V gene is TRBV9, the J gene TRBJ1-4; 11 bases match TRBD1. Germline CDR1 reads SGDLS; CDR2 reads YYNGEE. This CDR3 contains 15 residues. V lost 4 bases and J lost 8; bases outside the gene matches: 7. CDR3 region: CASSPTGTGGEKLFF. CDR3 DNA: TGTGCCAGCAGCCCGACGGGGACAGGGGGAGAAAAACTGTTTTTT.

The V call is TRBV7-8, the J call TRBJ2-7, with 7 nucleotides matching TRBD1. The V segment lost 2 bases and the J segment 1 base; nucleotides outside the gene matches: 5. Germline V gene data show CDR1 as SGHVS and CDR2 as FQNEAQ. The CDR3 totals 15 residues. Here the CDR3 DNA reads TGTGCCAGCAGCTTATCAGGGACAGTATCCTACGAGCAGTACTTC. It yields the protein CASSLSGTVSYEQYF.

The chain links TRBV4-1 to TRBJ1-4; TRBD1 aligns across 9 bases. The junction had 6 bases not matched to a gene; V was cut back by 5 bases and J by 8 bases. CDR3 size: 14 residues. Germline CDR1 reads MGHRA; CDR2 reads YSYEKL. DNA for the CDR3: TGCGCCAGCAGCTCACAGGGGACAGGGGAAAAACTGTTTTTT. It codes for CASSSQGTGEKLFF.